The 20 T cell receptor beta chains listed next were all sequenced from one sample in a study of high-grade serous ovarian cancer treatment subgroups. Tumor samples were obtained before definitive surgery or chemotherapy. TCRdb's table, derived via immunoSEQ multiplex PCR, lists solely in-frame clones and lacks some. Of thousands of clones in the sample, 75% to 80% were seen once. The sample was tumor tissue. The receptors stem from a human donor with high-grade serous ovarian cancer.

This clone was seen once. This rearrangement joins TRBV9 to TRBJ1-1; 7 bases match TRBD1. This CDR3 region has 19 residues. Per germline, CDR1 SGDLS and CDR2 YYNGEE. The junction had 20 bases not matched to a gene; V was cut back by 4 bases and J by 2 bases. CDR3 residues: CASSPYRSRGSSGNTEAFF. In DNA, the CDR3 is TGTGCCAGCAGCCCCTATCGAAGCAGGGGGTCGAGTGGCAACACTGAAGCTTTCTTT.

This chain uses TRBV18 with TRBJ1-1; D possibly corresponds to TRBD1 (5 bases). Germline V CDR1 and CDR2: KGHSH, LQKENI. CDR3 length: 14 amino acids. V shed 3 bases and J shed 1 base, with 9 bases lying between them. CDR3 loop: CASSPLDKNTEAFF. Written as DNA, the CDR3 is TGTGCCAGCTCACCCTTGGACAAGAACACTGAAGCTTTCTTT.

This chain connects TRBV10-3 to TRBJ2-7; the match to TRBD1 covers 7 bases. The germline V gene encodes CDR1 ENHRY and CDR2 SYGVKD. This CDR3 has 14 amino acids. Losses at the gene ends were 0 bases for V and 5 bases for J; bases not matched to a gene: 4. CDR3 bases: TGTGCCATCAGTGAGTCGGGACAGAAGGACGAGCAGTACTTC. This translates into CAISESGQKDEQYF.

The chain carries TRBV23-1 and TRBJ2-7; D ambiguous. TRBV23-1 qualifies as an ORF whose function is uncertain. Trimming removed 0 bases from V and 1 base from J, with 13 bases in between. This CDR3 is 16 amino acids long. The CDR3: CASSQSIGPESYEQYF. In DNA form, the CDR3 reads TGCGCCAGCAGTCAATCAATCGGCCCCGAATCCTACGAGCAGTACTTC.

This clone was recorded only once. This chain links TRBV9 with TRBJ2-3; unclear D gene. Germline loops: CDR1 SGDLS, CDR2 YYNGEE. V was clipped by 0 bases and J by 6 bases, with 11 bases between them. This CDR3 contains 14 residues. The CDR3 nucleotides are TGTGCCAGCAGCGTAGCGGATGCGCGGGATACGCAGTATTTT. This gives the protein CASSVADARDTQYF.

This sequence joins TRBV28 and TRBJ1-3; D not certain. The CDR3 is 14 amino acids. Looked up from germline, CDR1 is MDHEN and CDR2 is SYDVKM. V dropped 4 bases and J dropped 0 bases, with 7 bases sitting between them. The CDR3: CASSSAASGNTIYF. The CDR3 DNA reads TGTGCCAGCAGTTCGGCGGCCTCTGGAAACACCATATATTTT.

J is TRBJ1-2 and V is TRBV19, with D possibly TRBD1 on 5 matching bases. V was shortened by 5 bases and J by 4 bases, with 20 bases between the two germline ends. Germline CDR1 LNHDA, CDR2 SQIVND (reference sequence). CDR3 size: 16 residues. CDR3: CASSPLGTLVSYGYTF. CDR3 bases: TGTGCCAGTAGTCCTTTGGGGACCCTTGTATCCTATGGCTACACCTTC.

This chain connects TRBV5-5 to TRBJ2-3; either TRBD1 or TRBD2 may supply D (5 bases each). Germline V lookup: CDR1 SGHKS, CDR2 YYEKEE (reference sequence). Trimming took 4 bases from V and 5 from J, leaving 17 bases between them. The CDR3 extends over 15 amino acids. CDR3 nucleotide sequence: TGTGCCAGCAGCCCCGAGGGACCCCAAGAAGATACGCAGTATTTT. It encodes CASSPEGPQEDTQYF.

The J gene is TRBJ2-7, the V gene TRBV28; unclear D gene. The V end was cut by 7 bases, the J end by 0 bases, with 10 bases between. The germline gives CDR1 MDHEN, CDR2 SYDVKM. This CDR3 has 13 residues. Here the CDR3 reads CASTSWGSYEQYF. For the CDR3, the DNA is TGTGCCAGCACCTCGTGGGGCTCCTACGAGCAGTACTTC.

This clone was seen a handful of times. The rearrangement joins TRBV28 to TRBJ1-5; no clear D gene. Looked up from germline, CDR1 is MDHEN and CDR2 is SYDVKM. This CDR3 comprises 10 residues. V lost 8 bases, J lost 2 bases, and 1 base lay in between. The CDR3 region has the DNA TGTGCCAGCGGCAATCAGCCCCAGCATTTT. Translated: CASGNQPQHF.

The chain is built from TRBV5-6 and TRBJ1-2; perhaps TRBD1 as D (6 bases). The CDR3 is 15 amino acids. Germline CDR1 and CDR2: SGHDT and YYEEEE. Trimming cost V 5 bases and J 0 bases, with 14 bases left between them. CDR3 DNA: TGTGCCAGCAGATTTAGACAGGTTACTAACTATGGCTACACCTTC. Protein product: CASRFRQVTNYGYTF. The full variable domain, its missing parts supplied by reference TRBV5-6 and TRBJ1-2, is DAGVTQSPTHLIKTRGQQVTLRCSPKSGHDTVSWYQQALGQGPQFIFQYYEEEERQRGNFPDRFSGHQFPNYSSELNVNALLLGDSALYLCASRFRQVTNYGYTFGSGTRLTVV.

The chain uses TRBV28 and TRBJ2-2; D not resolved. This CDR3 spans 14 amino acids. V was trimmed by 7 bases and J by 0 bases, leaving 9 bases between them. The V gene's germline CDR1 is MDHEN and CDR2 SYDVKM. CDR3 amino acids: CASKPLTNTGELFF. The DNA for the CDR3 is TGTGCCAGCAAACCACTAACGAACACCGGGGAGCTGTTTTTT.

The chain has TRBV9 and TRBJ1-2, with D possibly being TRBD1 (5 bases). Germline CDR1 SGDLS, CDR2 YYNGEE. V dropped 5 bases and J dropped 4 bases, with 12 bases sitting between them. CDR3 length: 13 residues. CDR3 sequence (DNA): TGTGCCAGCAGGGGGGAACGAGGCTATGGCTACACCTTC. Translation: CASRGERGYGYTF.

This clone was detected once. The chain carries TRBV11-2 and TRBJ2-7; weak D call: TRBD2 (6 bases). Germline V gene sequence: CDR1 SGHAT, CDR2 FQNNGV. The CDR3 is made up of 14 amino acids. V lost 1 base and J lost 6, with 13 bases in between. The CDR3 DNA reads as TGTGCCAGCAGCTTAGCCGGGAGCGTCGGCGAGCAGTACTTC. The encoded protein is CASSLAGSVGEQYF.

This chain joins TRBV18 and TRBJ2-7; 8 positions agree with TRBD1. This CDR3 has 14 amino acids. CDR1 is KGHSH and CDR2 is LQKENI in the germline V gene. J was trimmed by 7 bases and V by 6 bases; bases with no gene match: 11. The CDR3 loop reads CASSPDRVAWEQYF. The CDR3 DNA reads as TGTGCCAGCTCGCCGGACAGGGTTGCTTGGGAGCAGTACTTC.

V usage is TRBV19 and J usage is TRBJ1-5; D is possibly TRBD1 (5 bases). The CDR3 totals 15 residues. Trimming removed 5 bases at V and 2 bases at J, with 13 bases between. From germline, CDR1 is LNHDA and CDR2 SQIVND (reference sequence). CDR3 DNA: TGTGCCAGTAGTCGTCTGGGGGGGGGCAATCAGCCCCAGCATTTT. This sequence encodes CASSRLGGGNQPQHF.

The DNA for the CDR3 is TGTGCCAGCAGCCCATCTTACACAGATACGCAGTATTTT. Protein sequence: CASSPSYTDTQYF. This chain connects TRBV11-2 to TRBJ2-3; D call uncertain. CDR1 and CDR2 from the germline V gene are SGHAT and FQNNGV. CDR3 length: 13 residues. V dropped 5 bases and J dropped 2 bases, with 8 bases sitting between them.

This clone has a handful of counts. V usage is TRBV14 and J usage is TRBJ1-1; possibly TRBD1 for D (6 bases). The CDR3 spans 15 residues. V was cut by 2 bases and J by 3 bases, with 13 bases left in between. Germline lookup yields CDR1 SGHDN and CDR2 FVKESK. In nucleotides, the CDR3 is TGTGCCAGCAGCCAATTGGGGGCGGAGGACACTGAAGCTTTCTTT. This translates into CASSQLGAEDTEAFF.

The genes are TRBV28 and TRBJ2-5; perhaps TRBD2 as D (5 bases). This CDR3 is built from 13 residues. Germline CDR1 is MDHEN and CDR2 is SYDVKM. V was trimmed by 6 bases and J by 5 bases, leaving 13 bases between them. In DNA, the CDR3 is TGTGCCAGCAGCCGACGGGGTTTGGAGACCCAGTACTTC. As protein: CASSRRGLETQYF.

This chain uses TRBV5-1 with TRBJ2-3; 8 bases are shared with TRBD2. Per germline, CDR1 SGHRS and CDR2 YFSETQ. After removal of 3 bases from V and 8 bases from J, the junction contained 14 bases not matched to a gene. The CDR3 length is 16 residues. CDR3 sequence (DNA): TGCGCCAGCAGCTCCCGGGTAGCGGGGTCTGTTGGTACGCAGTATTTT. Residues: CASSSRVAGSVGTQYF.